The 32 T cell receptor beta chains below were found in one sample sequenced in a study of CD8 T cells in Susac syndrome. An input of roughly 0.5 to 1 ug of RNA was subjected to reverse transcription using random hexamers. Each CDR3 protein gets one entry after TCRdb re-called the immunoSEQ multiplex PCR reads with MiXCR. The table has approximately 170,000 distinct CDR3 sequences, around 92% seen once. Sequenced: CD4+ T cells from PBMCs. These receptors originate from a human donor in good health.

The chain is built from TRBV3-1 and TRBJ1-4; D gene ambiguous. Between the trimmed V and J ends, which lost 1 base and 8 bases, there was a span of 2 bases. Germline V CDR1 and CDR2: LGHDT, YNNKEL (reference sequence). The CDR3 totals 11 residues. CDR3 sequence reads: CASSQGEKLFF. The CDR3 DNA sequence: TGTGCCAGCAGCCAAGGCGAAAAACTGTTTTTT.

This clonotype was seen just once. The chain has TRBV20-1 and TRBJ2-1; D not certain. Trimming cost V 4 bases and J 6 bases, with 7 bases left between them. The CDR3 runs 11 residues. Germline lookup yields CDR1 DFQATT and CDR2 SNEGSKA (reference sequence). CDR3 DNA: TGCAGTGCTATTAACCCCAATGAGCAGTTCTTC. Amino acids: CSAINPNEQFF.

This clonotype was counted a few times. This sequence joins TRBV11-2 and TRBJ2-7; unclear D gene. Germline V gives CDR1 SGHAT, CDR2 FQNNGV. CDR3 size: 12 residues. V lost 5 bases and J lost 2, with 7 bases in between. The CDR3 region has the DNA TGTGCCAGCAGCCCCAGTACCTACGAGCAGTACTTC. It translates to CASSPSTYEQYF.

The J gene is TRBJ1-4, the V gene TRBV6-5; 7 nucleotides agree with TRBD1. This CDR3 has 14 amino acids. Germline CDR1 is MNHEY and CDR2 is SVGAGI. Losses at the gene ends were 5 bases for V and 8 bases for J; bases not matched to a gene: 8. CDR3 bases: TGTGCCAGCAGTCCCCGACAGGGAGGGGAAAAACTGTTTTTT. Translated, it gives CASSPRQGGEKLFF.

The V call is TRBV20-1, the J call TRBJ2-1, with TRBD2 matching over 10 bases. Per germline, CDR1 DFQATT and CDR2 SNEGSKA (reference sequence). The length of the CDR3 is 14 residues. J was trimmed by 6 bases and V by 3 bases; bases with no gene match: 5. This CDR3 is CSASPSGGANEQFF. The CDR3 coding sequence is TGCAGTGCTAGTCCCAGCGGGGGGGCCAATGAGCAGTTCTTC.

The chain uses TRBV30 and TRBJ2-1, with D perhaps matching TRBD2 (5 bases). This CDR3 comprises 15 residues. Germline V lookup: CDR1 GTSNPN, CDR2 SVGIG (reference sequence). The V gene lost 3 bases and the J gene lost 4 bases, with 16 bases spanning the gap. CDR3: CAWSPYTGIYNEQFF. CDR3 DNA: TGTGCCTGGAGCCCCTACACCGGGATTTACAATGAGCAGTTCTTC.

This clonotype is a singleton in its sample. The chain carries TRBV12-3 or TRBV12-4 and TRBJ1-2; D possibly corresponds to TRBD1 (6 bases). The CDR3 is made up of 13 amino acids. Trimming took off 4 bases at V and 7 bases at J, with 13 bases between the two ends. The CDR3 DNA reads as TGTGCCAGCAGTTCCGACAGGATCCTTGGCTACACCTTC. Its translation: CASSSDRILGYTF.

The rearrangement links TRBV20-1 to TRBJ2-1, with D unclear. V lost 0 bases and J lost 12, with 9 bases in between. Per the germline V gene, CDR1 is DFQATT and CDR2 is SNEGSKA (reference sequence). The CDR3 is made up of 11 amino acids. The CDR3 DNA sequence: TGCAGTGCTAGAGATCGTGGCGCGCAGTTCTTC. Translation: CSARDRGAQFF.

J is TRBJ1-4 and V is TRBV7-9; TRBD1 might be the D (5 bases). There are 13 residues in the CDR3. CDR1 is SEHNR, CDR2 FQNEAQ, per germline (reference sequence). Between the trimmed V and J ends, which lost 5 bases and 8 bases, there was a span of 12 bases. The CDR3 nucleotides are TGTGCCAGCAGCGCCCGGGGCGGCGAAAAACTGTTTTTT. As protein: CASSARGGEKLFF.

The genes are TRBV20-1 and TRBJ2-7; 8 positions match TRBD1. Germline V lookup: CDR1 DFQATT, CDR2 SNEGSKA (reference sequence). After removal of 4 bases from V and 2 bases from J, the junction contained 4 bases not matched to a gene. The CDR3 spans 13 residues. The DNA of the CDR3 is TGCAGTGCTATGACAGGGGCCCCCTACGAGCAGTACTTC. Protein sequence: CSAMTGAPYEQYF.

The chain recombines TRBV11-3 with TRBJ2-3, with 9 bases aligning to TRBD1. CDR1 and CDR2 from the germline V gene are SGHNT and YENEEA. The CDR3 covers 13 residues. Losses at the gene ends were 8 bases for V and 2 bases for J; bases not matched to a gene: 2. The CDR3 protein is CASGTGITDTQYF. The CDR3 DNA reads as TGTGCCAGCGGGACAGGGATCACAGATACGCAGTATTTT.

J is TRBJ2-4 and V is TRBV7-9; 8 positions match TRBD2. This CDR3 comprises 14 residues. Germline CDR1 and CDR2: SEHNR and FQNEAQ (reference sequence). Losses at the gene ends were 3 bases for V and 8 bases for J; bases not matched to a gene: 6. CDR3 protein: CASSLAGSGDIQYF. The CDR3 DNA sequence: TGTGCCAGCAGCTTGGCCGGTAGCGGGGACATTCAGTACTTC.

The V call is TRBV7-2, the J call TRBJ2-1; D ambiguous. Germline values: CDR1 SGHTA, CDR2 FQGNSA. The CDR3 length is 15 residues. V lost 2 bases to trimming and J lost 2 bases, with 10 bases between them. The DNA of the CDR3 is TGTGCCAGCAGCTTAACTCCCTACCCCTACAATGAGCAGTTCTTC. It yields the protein CASSLTPYPYNEQFF. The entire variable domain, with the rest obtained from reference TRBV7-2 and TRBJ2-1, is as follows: GAGVSQSPSNKVTEKGKDVELRCDPISGHTALYWYRQSLGQGLEFLIYFQGNSAPDKSGLPSDRFSAERTGGSVSTLTIQRTQQEDSAVYLCASSLTPYPYNEQFFGPGTRLTVL.

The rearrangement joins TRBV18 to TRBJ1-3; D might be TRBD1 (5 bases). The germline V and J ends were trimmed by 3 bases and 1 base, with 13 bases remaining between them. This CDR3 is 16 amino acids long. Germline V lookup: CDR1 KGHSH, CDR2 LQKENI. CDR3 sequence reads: CASSPRGTASGNTIYF. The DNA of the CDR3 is TGTGCCAGCTCACCTCGAGGGACGGCGTCTGGAAACACCATATATTTT.

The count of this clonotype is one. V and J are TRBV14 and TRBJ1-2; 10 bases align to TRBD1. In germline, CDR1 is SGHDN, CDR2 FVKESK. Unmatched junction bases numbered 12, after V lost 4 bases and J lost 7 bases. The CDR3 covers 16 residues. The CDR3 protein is CASSPRTGGIYGGYTF. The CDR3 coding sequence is TGTGCCAGCAGCCCCCGGACAGGGGGAATCTATGGTGGCTACACCTTC.

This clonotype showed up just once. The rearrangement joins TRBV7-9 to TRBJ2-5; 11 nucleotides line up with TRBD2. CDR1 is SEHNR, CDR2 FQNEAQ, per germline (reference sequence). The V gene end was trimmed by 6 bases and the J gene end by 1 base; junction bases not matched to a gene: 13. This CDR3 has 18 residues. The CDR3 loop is CASSPIPTSGGSQETQYF. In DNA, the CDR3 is TGTGCCAGCAGTCCCATTCCCACTAGCGGGGGATCCCAAGAGACCCAGTACTTC.

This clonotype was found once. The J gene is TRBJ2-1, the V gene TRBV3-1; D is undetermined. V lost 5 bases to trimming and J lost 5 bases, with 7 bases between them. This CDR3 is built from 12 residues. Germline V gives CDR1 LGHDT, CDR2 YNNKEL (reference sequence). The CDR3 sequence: CASSLLDNEQFF. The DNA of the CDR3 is TGTGCCAGCAGCTTATTGGACAATGAGCAGTTCTTC.

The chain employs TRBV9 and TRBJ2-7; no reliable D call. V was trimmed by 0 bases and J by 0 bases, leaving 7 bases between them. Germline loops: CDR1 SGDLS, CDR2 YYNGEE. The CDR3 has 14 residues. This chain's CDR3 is CASSVVPSSYEQYF. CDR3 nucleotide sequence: TGTGCCAGCAGCGTAGTTCCCAGCTCCTACGAGCAGTACTTC. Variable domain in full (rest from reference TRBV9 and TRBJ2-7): DSGVTQTPKHLITATGQRVTLRCSPRSGDLSVYWYQQSLDQGLQFLIQYYNGEERAKGNILERFSAQQFPDLHSELNLSSLELGDSALYFCASSVVPSSYEQYFGPGTRLTVT.

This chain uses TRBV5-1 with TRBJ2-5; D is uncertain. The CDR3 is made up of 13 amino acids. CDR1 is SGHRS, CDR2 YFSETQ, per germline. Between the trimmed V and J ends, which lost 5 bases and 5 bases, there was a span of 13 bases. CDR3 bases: TGCGCCAGCAGTAAAGGAACCGACGAGACCCAGTACTTC. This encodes CASSKGTDETQYF.

CDR3 DNA sequence: TGTGCCTGGACAGGCGCCTACGAGCAGTACTTC. It codes for CAWTGAYEQYF. The rearrangement links TRBV30 to TRBJ2-7; no clear D. The germline V and J ends were trimmed by 4 bases and 2 bases, with 6 bases remaining between them. CDR3 length: 11 amino acids. In germline, CDR1 is GTSNPN, CDR2 SVGIG (reference sequence).

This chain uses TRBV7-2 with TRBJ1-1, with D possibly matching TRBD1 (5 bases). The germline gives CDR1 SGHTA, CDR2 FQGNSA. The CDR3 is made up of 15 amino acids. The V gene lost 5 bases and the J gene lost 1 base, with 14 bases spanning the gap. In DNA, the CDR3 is TGTGCCAGCAGCCTAAACCGGGGGGGGAACACTGAAGCTTTCTTT. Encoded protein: CASSLNRGGNTEAFF.

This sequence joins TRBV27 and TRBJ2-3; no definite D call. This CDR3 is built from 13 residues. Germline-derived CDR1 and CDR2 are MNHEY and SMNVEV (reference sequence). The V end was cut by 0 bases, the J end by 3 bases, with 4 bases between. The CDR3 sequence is CASSLSVTDTQYF. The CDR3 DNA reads TGTGCCAGCAGTTTATCAGTGACAGATACGCAGTATTTT.

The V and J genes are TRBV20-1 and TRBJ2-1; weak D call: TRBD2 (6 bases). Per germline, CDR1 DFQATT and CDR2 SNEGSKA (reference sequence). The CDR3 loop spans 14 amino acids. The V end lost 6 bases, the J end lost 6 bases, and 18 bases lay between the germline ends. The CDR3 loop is CSAHRSGRRNEQFF. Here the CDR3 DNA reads TGCAGTGCCCACCGGAGCGGGCGCCGCAATGAGCAGTTCTTC.

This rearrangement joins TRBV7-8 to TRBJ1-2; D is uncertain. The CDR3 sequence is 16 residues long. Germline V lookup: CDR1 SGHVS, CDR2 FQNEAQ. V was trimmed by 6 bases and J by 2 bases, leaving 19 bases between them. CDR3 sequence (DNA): TGTGCCAGCAGTATTACCCAGCCCAACGGCAACTATGGCTACACCTTC. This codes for CASSITQPNGNYGYTF.

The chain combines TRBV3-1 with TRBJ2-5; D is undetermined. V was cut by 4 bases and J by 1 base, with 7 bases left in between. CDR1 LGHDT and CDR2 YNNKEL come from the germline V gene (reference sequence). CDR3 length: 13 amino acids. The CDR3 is CASSPLTQETQYF. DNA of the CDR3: TGTGCCAGCAGCCCCCTTACCCAAGAGACCCAGTACTTC.

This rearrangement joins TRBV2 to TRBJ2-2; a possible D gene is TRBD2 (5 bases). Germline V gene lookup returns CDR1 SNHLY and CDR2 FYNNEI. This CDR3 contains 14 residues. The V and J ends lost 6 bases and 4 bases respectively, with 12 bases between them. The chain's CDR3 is CASRNGVVTGELFF. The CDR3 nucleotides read TGTGCCAGCAGGAACGGGGTGGTCACCGGGGAGCTGTTTTTT.

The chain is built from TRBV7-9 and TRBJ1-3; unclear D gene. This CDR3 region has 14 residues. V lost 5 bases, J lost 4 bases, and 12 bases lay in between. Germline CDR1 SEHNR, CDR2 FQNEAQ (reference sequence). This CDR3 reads CASSPGSGGNTIYF. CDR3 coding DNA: TGTGCCAGCAGCCCGGGATCGGGGGGAAACACCATATATTTT.

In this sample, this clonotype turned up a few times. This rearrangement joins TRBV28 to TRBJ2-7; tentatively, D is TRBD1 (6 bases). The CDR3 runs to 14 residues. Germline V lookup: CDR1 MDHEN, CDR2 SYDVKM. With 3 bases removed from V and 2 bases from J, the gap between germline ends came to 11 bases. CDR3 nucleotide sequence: TGTGCCAGCAGTTTGCTAGGACAGACCTACGAGCAGTACTTC. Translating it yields CASSLLGQTYEQYF.

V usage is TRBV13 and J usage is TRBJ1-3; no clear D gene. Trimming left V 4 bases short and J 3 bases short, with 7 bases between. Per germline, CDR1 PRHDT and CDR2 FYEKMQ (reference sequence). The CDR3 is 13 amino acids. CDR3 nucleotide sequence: TGTGCCAGCAGCTCCGGTATTGGAAACACCATATATTTT. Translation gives CASSSGIGNTIYF.

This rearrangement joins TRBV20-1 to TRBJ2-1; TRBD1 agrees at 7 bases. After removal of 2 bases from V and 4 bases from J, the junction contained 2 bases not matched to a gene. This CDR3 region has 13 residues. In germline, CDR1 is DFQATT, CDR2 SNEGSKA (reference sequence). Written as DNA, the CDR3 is TGCAGTGCTAGAACAGGGGCTTACAATGAGCAGTTCTTC. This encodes CSARTGAYNEQFF.

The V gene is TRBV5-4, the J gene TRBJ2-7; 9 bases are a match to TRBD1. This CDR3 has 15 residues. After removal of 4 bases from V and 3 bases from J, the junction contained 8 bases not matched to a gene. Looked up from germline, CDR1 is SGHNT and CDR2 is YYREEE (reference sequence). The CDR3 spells CASSGAGTGFYEQYF. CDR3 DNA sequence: TGTGCCAGCAGCGGAGCCGGGACAGGGTTCTACGAGCAGTACTTC.

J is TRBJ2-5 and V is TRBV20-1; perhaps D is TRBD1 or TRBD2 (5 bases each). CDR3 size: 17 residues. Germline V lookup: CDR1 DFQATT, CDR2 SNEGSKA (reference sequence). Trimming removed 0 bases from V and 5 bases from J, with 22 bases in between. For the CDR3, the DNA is TGCAGTGCTAGAGATCTATCGGGGCAAGACAAATGGGAGACCCAGTACTTC. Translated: CSARDLSGQDKWETQYF.